Below are 13 T cell receptor beta chains sequenced from a single sample in a study of blood T cell repertoires in COVID-19. Sequencing was performed with immunoSEQ multiplex PCR; in TCRdb, only in-frame clones are kept and a portion is missing. There are 55,000 to 70,000 clones in the sample; about 81% occur only once, and approximately 15% lies in the top ten. The sample comprised peripheral blood. The origin of the receptors is a man aged 80 or over with acute or convalescent COVID-19.

CDR3 residues: CASSQDGTGYTEAFF. In DNA form, the CDR3 reads TGTGCCAGCAGCCAAGATGGTACGGGATACACTGAAGCTTTCTTT. This sequence joins TRBV4-2 and TRBJ1-1; D gene unclear. V was clipped by 0 bases and J by 3 bases, with 11 bases between them. The germline gives CDR1 LGHNA, CDR2 YNFKEQ. This CDR3 spans 15 amino acids.

The chain couples TRBV18 to TRBJ1-1; TRBD1 might be the D (5 bases). V was clipped by 1 base and J by 3 bases, with 9 bases between them. The CDR3 has 14 amino acids. Germline lookup yields CDR1 KGHSH and CDR2 LQKENI. In DNA form, the CDR3 reads TGTGCCAGCTCACCACTCGACAGATACACTGAAGCTTTCTTT. Its protein product is CASSPLDRYTEAFF.

This clone was found a few times. The rearrangement joins TRBV7-2 to TRBJ1-4; D remains unclear. The CDR3 is made up of 13 amino acids. The V and J ends lost 1 base and 5 bases respectively, with 5 bases between them. Germline V gene sequence: CDR1 SGHTA, CDR2 FQGNSA. This CDR3 is CASSLGGNEKLFF. The CDR3 nucleotides are TGTGCCAGCAGCTTAGGCGGAAATGAAAAACTGTTTTTT. Looking up the rest from reference TRBV7-2 and TRBJ1-4 gives the full variable domain: GAGVSQSPSNKVTEKGKDVELRCDPISGHTALYWYRQSLGQGLEFLIYFQGNSAPDKSGLPSDRFSAERTGGSVSTLTIQRTQQEDSAVYLCASSLGGNEKLFFGSGTQLSVL.

V gene TRBV6-5 combines with J gene TRBJ1-5, with no clear D. Germline V gene data show CDR1 as MNHEY and CDR2 as SVGAGI. Trimming stripped 2 bases from V and 6 bases from J, with 11 bases between. This CDR3 is built from 14 residues. Written as DNA, the CDR3 is TGTGCCAGCAGTTACAGTCCGGGGAGTCAGCCCCAGCATTTT. Its translation: CASSYSPGSQPQHF.

This chain connects TRBV20-1 to TRBJ2-1; the match to TRBD2 covers 8 bases. Germline CDR1 reads DFQATT; CDR2 reads SNEGSKA (reference sequence). The V segment lost 3 bases and the J segment 0 bases; nucleotides outside the gene matches: 4. The CDR3 spans 15 residues. CDR3 in amino acids: CSASGSGASYNEQFF. DNA for the CDR3: TGCAGTGCTAGTGGTAGCGGGGCCTCCTACAATGAGCAGTTCTTC.

The V gene is TRBV12-3 or TRBV12-4, the J gene TRBJ1-3; D call uncertain. The CDR3 is 13 amino acids. The ends were cut back, 10 bases at V and 2 bases at J, with 12 bases in the middle. The CDR3 DNA reads as TGTGCCACCATTCGGGGTACTGGAAACACCATATATTTT. Encoded protein: CATIRGTGNTIYF.

V is TRBV10-3 and J is TRBJ1-1, with D hard to call. In germline, CDR1 is ENHRY, CDR2 SYGVKD. V gave up 10 bases and J gave up 5 bases, with 20 bases separating them. This CDR3 is 14 amino acids long. The CDR3 protein is CATQGAGGRTEAFF. The CDR3 nucleotides are TGTGCCACCCAAGGCGCAGGAGGGAGGACTGAAGCTTTCTTT.

The chain couples TRBV9 to TRBJ2-5; maybe TRBD2 (5 bases). Germline assignment: CDR1 SGDLS and CDR2 YYNGEE. V dropped 2 bases and J dropped 2 bases, with 7 bases sitting between them. This CDR3 comprises 13 residues. CDR3 in amino acids: CASSVGIQETQYF. In nucleotides, the CDR3 is TGTGCCAGCAGCGTCGGGATACAAGAGACCCAGTACTTC.

J is TRBJ1-2 and V is TRBV9, with D tentatively TRBD1 (6 bases). The CDR3 is made up of 15 amino acids. Trimming removed 2 bases at V and 4 bases at J, with 15 bases between. The V gene's germline CDR1 is SGDLS and CDR2 YYNGEE. The CDR3 reads CASSVGAGKGYGYTF. CDR3 DNA sequence: TGTGCCAGCAGCGTGGGGGCAGGGAAAGGCTATGGCTACACCTTC.

This chain uses TRBV10-3 with TRBJ2-5; the D gene is possibly TRBD1 (5 bases). The CDR3 is made up of 11 amino acids. Germline loops: CDR1 ENHRY, CDR2 SYGVKD. The germline V and J ends were trimmed by 10 bases and 5 bases, with 11 bases remaining between them. The CDR3 DNA reads as TGTGCCAGCCAGGGATATGAGACCCAGTACTTC. This translates into CASQGYETQYF.

The chain has TRBV10-3 and TRBJ2-7; 8 bases line up with TRBD2. The CDR3 spans 14 residues. After removal of 0 bases from V and 2 bases from J, the junction contained 0 bases not matched to a gene. Per the germline V gene, CDR1 is ENHRY and CDR2 is SYGVKD. In nucleotides, the CDR3 is TGTGCCATCAGTGAGTCTAGCGGGGCCTACGAGCAGTACTTC. Encoded protein: CAISESSGAYEQYF.

With respect to this clone: The junction does not match germline at one end; this may be a read error. V usage is TRBV14 and J usage is TRBJ1-2, with 7 positions matching TRBD1. Germline-derived CDR1 and CDR2 are SGHDN and FVKESK. There are 11 residues in the CDR3. The CDR3, as DNA: TGTGCCAGCAGTCTTCTCGAGGGACAGTCCTTC. It specifies CASSLLEGQSF.

The V call is TRBV19, the J call TRBJ2-3, with TRBD2 identical over 12 bases. The CDR3 is 18 residues long. Germline CDR1 is LNHDA and CDR2 is SQIVND (reference sequence). Losses at the gene ends were 6 bases for V and 3 bases for J; bases not matched to a gene: 13. The CDR3, as DNA: TGTGCCAGTAGCCTCCTAGCGGGGGGGCGGTGGAGGACAGATACGCAGTATTTT. Residues: CASSLLAGGRWRTDTQYF.